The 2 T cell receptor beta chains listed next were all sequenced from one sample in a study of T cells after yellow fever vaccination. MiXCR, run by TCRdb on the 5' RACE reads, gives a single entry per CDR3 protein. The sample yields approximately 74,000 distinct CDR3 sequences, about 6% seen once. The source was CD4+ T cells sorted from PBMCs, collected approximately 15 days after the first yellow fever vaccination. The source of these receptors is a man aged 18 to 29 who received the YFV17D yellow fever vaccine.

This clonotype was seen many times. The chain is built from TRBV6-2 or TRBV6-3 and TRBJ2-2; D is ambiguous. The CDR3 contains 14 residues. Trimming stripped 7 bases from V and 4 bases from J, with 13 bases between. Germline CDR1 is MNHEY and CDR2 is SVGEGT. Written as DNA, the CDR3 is TGTGCCAGCAAAGGGTGGTATGGCACCGGGGAGCTGTTTTTT. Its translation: CASKGWYGTGELFF.

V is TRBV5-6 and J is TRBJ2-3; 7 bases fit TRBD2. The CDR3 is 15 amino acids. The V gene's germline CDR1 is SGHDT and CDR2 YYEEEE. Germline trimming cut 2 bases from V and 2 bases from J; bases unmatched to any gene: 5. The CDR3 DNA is TGTGCCAGCAGCTTACCGGGACTATACACAGATACGCAGTATTTT. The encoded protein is CASSLPGLYTDTQYF.